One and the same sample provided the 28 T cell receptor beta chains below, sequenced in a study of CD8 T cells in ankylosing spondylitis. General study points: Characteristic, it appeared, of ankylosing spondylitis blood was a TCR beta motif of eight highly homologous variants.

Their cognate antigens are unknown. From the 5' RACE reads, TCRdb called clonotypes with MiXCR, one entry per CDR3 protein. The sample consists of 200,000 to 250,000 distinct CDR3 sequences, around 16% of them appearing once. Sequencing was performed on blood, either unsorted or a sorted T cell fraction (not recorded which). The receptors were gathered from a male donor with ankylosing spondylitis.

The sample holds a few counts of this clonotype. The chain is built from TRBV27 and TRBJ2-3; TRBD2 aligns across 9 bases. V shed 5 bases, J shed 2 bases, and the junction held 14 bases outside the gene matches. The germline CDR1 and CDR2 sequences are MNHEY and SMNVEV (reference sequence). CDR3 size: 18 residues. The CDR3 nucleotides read TGTGCCAGCAGTGAATACGACCCGGGACTAGCTTACACAGATACGCAGTATTTT. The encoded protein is CASSEYDPGLAYTDTQYF.

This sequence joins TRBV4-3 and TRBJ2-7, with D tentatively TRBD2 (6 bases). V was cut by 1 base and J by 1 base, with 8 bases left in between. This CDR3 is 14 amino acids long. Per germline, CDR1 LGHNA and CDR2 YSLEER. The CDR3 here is CASSQGRGSYEQYF. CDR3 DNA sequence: TGCGCCAGCAGCCAAGGCCGGGGGTCCTACGAGCAGTACTTC.

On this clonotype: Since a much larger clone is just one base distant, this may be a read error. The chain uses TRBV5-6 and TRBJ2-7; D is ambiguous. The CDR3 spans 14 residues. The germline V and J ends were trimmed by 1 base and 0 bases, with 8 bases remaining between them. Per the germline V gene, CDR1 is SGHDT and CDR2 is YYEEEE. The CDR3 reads CASSLWTPSYEQYF. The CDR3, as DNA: TGTGCCAGCAGCTTGTGGACCCCCTCCTACGAGCAGTACTTC.

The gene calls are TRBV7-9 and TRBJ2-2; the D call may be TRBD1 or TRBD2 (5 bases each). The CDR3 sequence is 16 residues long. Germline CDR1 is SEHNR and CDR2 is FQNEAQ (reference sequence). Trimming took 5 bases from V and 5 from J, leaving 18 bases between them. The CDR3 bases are TGTGCCAGCAGCCGTATAACGGGACCGTGGACCGGGGAGCTGTTTTTT. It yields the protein CASSRITGPWTGELFF.

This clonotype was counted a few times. The CDR3 DNA reads TGCAGTGCTTTGGTTGGGGGGCTAGCGGGAGCCTCTAGCACAGATACGCAGTATTTT. Its protein is CSALVGGLAGASSTDTQYF. The rearrangement uses TRBV20-1 and TRBJ2-3; 10 nucleotides agree with TRBD2. The CDR3 has 19 amino acids. The V segment lost 5 bases and the J segment 0 bases; nucleotides outside the gene matches: 17. Germline V lookup: CDR1 DFQATT, CDR2 SNEGSKA (reference sequence).

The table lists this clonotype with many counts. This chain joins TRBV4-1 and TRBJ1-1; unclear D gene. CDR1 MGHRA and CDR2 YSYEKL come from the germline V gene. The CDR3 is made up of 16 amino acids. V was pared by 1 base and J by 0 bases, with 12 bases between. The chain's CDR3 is CASSQGAGSMNTEAFF. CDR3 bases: TGCGCCAGCAGCCAAGGGGCAGGATCCATGAACACTGAAGCTTTCTTT.

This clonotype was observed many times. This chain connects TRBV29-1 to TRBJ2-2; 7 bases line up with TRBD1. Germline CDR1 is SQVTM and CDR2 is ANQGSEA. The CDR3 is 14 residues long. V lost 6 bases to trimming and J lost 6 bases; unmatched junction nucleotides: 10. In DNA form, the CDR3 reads TGCAGCGTGGACCGGGACAGTAGCCCCGGGGAGCTGTTTTTT. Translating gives CSVDRDSSPGELFF.

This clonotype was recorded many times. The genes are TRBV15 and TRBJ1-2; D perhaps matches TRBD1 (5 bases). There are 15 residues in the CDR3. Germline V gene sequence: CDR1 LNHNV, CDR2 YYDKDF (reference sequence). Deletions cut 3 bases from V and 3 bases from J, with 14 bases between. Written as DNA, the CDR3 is TGTGCCACCAGCAGTGTCACCAGGGAGGACTATGGCTACACCTTC. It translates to CATSSVTREDYGYTF.

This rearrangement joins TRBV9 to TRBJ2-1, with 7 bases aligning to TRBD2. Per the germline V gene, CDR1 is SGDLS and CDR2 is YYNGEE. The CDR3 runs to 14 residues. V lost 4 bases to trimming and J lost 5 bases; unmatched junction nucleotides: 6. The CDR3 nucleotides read TGTGCCAGCAGCCCCGGGACTATGGACAATGAGCAGTTCTTC. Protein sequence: CASSPGTMDNEQFF.

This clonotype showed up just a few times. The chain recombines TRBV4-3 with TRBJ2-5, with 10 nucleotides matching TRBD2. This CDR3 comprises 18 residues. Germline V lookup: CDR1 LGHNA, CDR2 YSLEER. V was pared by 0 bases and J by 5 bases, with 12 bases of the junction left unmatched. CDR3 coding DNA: TGCGCCAGCAGCCAAGAAAGTCTAGCGGGAGAAATTGAGGAGACCCAGTACTTC. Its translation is CASSQESLAGEIEETQYF.

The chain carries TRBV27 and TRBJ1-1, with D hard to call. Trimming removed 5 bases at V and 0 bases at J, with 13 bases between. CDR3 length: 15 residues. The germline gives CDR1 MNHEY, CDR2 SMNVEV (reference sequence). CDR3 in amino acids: CASSPLTPMNTEAFF. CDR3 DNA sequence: TGTGCCAGCAGTCCCCTCACCCCCATGAACACTGAAGCTTTCTTT.

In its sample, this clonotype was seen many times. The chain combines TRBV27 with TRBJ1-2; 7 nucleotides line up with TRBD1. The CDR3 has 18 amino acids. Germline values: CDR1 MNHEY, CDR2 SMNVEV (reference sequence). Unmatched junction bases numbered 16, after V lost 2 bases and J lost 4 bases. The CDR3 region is CASSLAGQTFFGGYGYTF. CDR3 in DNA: TGTGCCAGCAGTTTAGCGGGACAGACTTTCTTCGGAGGCTATGGCTACACCTTC.

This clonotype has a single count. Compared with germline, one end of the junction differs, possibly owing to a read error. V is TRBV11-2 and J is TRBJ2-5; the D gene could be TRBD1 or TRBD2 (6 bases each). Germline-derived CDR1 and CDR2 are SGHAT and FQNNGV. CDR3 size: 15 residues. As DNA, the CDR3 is TGTGCCAACAGCTTAGGATCGGGGGCGGGAGAGACCCAGTACTTC. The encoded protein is CANSLGSGAGETQYF. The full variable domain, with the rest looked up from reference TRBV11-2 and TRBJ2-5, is EAGVAQSPRYKIIEKRQSVAFWCNPISGHATLYWYQQILGQGPKLLIQFQNNGVVDDSQLPKDRFSAERLKGVDSTLKIQPAKLEDSAVYLCANSLGSGAGETQYFGPGTRLLVL.

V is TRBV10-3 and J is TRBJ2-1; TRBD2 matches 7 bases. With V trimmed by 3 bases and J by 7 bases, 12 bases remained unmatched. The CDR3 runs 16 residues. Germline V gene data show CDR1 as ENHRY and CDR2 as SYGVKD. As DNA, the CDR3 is TGTGCCATCAGTGAATCCTGGGAGGGAATGTGGAATGAGCAGTTCTTC. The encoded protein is CAISESWEGMWNEQFF.

The CDR3 coding sequence is TGTGCCAGCAGCTTAGATCCGCTTATTCCTGAGCAGTTCTTC. This encodes CASSLDPLIPEQFF. This rearrangement joins TRBV11-2 to TRBJ2-1; D is undetermined. CDR3 length: 14 amino acids. Germline CDR1 reads SGHAT; CDR2 reads FQNNGV. V lost 0 bases to trimming and J lost 9 bases, with 12 bases between them. The variable domain in full, completed from reference TRBV11-2 and TRBJ2-1, reads EAGVAQSPRYKIIEKRQSVAFWCNPISGHATLYWYQQILGQGPKLLIQFQNNGVVDDSQLPKDRFSAERLKGVDSTLKIQPAKLEDSAVYLCASSLDPLIPEQFFGPGTRLTVL.

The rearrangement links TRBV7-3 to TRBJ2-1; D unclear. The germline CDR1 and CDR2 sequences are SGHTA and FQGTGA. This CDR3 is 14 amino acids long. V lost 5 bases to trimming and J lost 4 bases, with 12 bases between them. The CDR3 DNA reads TGTGCCAGCAGCCTAGATTCCAATTACAATGAGCAGTTCTTC. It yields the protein CASSLDSNYNEQFF. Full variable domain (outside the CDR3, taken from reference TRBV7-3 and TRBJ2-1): GAGVSQTPSNKVTEKGKYVELRCDPISGHTALYWYRQSLGQGPEFLIYFQGTGAADDSGLPNDRFFAVRPEGSVSTLKIQRTERGDSAVYLCASSLDSNYNEQFFGPGTRLTVL.

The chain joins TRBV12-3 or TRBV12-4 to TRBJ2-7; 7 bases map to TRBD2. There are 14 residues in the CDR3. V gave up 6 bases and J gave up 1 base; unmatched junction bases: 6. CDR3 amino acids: CASRMPGGSYEQYF. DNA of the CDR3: TGTGCCAGCAGGATGCCGGGGGGATCCTACGAGCAGTACTTC.

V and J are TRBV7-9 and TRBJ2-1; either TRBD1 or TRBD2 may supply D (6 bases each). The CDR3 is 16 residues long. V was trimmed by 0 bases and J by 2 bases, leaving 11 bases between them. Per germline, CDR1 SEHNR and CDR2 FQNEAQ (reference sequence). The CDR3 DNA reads TGTGCCAGCAGCTTAGCGACCGGGGGCGCCTACAATGAGCAGTTCTTC. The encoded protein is CASSLATGGAYNEQFF.

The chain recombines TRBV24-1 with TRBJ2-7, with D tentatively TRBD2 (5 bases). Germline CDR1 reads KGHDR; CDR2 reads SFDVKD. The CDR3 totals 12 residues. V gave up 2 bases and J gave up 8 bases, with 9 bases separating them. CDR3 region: CATSDSPGKQYF. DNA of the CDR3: TGTGCCACCAGTGATTCCCCCGGGAAGCAGTACTTC.

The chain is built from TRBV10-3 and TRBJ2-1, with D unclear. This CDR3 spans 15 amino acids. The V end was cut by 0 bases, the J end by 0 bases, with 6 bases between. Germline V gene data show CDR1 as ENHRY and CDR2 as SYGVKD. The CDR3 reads CAISESGDSYNEQFF. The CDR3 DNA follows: TGTGCCATCAGTGAGTCGGGCGACTCCTACAATGAGCAGTTCTTC.

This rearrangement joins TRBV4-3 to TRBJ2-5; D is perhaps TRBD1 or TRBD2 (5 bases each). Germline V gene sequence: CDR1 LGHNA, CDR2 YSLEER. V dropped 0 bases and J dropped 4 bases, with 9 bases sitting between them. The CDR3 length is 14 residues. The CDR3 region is CASSQERGAETQYF. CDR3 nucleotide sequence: TGCGCCAGCAGCCAAGAACGGGGCGCAGAGACCCAGTACTTC.

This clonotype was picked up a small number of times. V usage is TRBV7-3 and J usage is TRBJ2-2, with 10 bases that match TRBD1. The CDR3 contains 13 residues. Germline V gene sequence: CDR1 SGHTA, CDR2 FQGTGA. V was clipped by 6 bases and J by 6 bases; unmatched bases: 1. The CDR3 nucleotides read TGTGCCAGCAGGGACAGGGGGTCCGGGGAGCTGTTTTTT. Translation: CASRDRGSGELFF.

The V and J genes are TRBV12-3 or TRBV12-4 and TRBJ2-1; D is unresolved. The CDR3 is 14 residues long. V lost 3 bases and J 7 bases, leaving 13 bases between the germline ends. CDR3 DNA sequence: TGTGCCAGCAGTTTCCCAGCCCCCGTGAATGAGCAGTTCTTC. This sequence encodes CASSFPAPVNEQFF.

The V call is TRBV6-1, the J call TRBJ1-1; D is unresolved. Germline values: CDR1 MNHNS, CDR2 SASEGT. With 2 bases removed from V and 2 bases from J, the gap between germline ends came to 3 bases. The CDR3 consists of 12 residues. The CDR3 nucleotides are TGTGCCAGCAGTGAAATTAACACTGAAGCTTTCTTT. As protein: CASSEINTEAFF.

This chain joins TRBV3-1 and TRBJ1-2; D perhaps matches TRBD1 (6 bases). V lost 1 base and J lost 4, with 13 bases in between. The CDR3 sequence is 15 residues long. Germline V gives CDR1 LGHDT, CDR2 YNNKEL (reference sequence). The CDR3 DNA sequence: TGTGCCAGCAGCCAAGCCTCCGGGGGCGTCTATGGCTACACCTTC. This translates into CASSQASGGVYGYTF.

CDR3 sequence (DNA): TGTGCCAGCAGTTTTCTCCCGGGACAGGACTACGAGCAGTACTTC. Amino acid sequence: CASSFLPGQDYEQYF. The chain links TRBV27 to TRBJ2-7; 8 bases map to TRBD1. This CDR3 region has 15 residues. V gave up 3 bases and J gave up 3 bases; unmatched junction bases: 7. Germline V lookup: CDR1 MNHEY, CDR2 SMNVEV (reference sequence).

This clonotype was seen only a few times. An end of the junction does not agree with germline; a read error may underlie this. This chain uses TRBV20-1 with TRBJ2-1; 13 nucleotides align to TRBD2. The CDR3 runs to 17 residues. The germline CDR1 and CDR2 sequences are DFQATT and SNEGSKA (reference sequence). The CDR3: CCARDLGTSGIYNEQFF. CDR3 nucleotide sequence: TGCTGTGCTAGAGATCTAGGGACTAGCGGGATATACAATGAGCAGTTCTTC.

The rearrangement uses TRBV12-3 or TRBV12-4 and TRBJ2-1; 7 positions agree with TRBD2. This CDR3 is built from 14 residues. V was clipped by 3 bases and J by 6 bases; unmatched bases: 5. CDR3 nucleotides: TGTGCCAGCAGTTTTACGGGAGGCACCAATGAGCAGTTCTTC. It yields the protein CASSFTGGTNEQFF.